This T cell receptor beta chain was recorded in a study of spatial heterogeneity in lung cancer. The wider study: Averaged across combinations, each unique TCR and UMI pairing appeared more than ten times in raw reads, which were uncorrected.

Study-level points and caveats: For expanded intratumoral alpha and beta TCRs, counts tracked tumor mutation counts.

The sample holds many counts of this clonotype. What it recognizes is unknown. This CDR3 has 16 amino acids. In germline, CDR1 is SGHRS, CDR2 YFSETQ. Deletions cut 3 bases from V and 5 bases from J, with 19 bases between. TCRdb recomputed calls from the 5' RACE reads with MiXCR, one row per CDR3 protein. The sample includes about 2,200 distinct CDR3 sequences, 15% of them seen just once. Time point noted: sample taken at primary tumor resection. Sequencing used lung tumor tissue, obtained at surgery. This sequence was found in a male donor with early-stage non-small cell lung cancer. The chain uses TRBV5-1 and TRBJ2-3, with D possibly TRBD1 on 6 matching bases. DNA for the CDR3: TGCGCCAGCAGCTCGACACACAGGGTGGTTGGAGATACGCAGTATTTT. It yields the protein CASSSTHRVVGDTQYF.